This passage covers 3 T cell receptor beta chains from one sample sequenced in a study of shared clonotypes between healthy human individuals. Positive CCR7 selection of CD45RO-negative cells yielded the naive CD8 cells, and terminally differentiated effector memory CD45RA+ cells were excluded. Sequenced by immunoSEQ multiplex PCR; TCRdb stores in-frame clones only, minus some. The profile shows millions of clones, about 95% of them singletons. Sequencing was carried out using naive CD8+ T cells sorted from blood. The origin of the receptors is a young man in good health.

In DNA form, the CDR3 reads TGTGCCACCAGACAGAACCCCTACGAGCAGTACTTC. Translated, it gives CATRQNPYEQYF. The chain uses TRBV6-1 and TRBJ2-7; possibly TRBD1 for D (5 bases). The length of the CDR3 is 12 residues. Germline-derived CDR1 and CDR2 are MNHNS and SASEGT. V was cut by 10 bases and J by 2 bases, with 12 bases left in between.

This rearrangement joins TRBV27 to TRBJ2-3; a possible D gene is TRBD2 (6 bases). The germline gives CDR1 MNHEY, CDR2 SMNVEV (reference sequence). V dropped 5 bases and J dropped 0 bases, with 12 bases sitting between them. CDR3 size: 15 residues. CDR3 in amino acids: CASSSQRVSTDTQYF. CDR3 nucleotides: TGTGCCAGCAGTAGTCAGCGGGTGAGCACAGATACGCAGTATTTT.

This clone was recorded only once. The chain employs TRBV5-4 and TRBJ2-3; 11 bases match TRBD2. Trimming took 4 bases from V and 4 from J; bases not matched to a gene: 8. The length of the CDR3 is 16 residues. Germline V gene data show CDR1 as SGHNT and CDR2 as YYREEE (reference sequence). CDR3 DNA sequence: TGTGCCAGCAGCCGTACTAGCGGGAGTGGTGCAGATACGCAGTATTTT. As protein: CASSRTSGSGADTQYF. The whole variable domain, filled in from reference TRBV5-4 and TRBJ2-3, reads ETGVTQSPTHLIKTRGQQVTLRCSSQSGHNTVSWYQQALGQGPQFIFQYYREEENGRGNFPPRFSGLQFPNYSSELNVNALELDDSALYLCASSRTSGSGADTQYFGPGTRLTVL.